This T cell receptor beta chain was found in a study of blood T cells in healthy people across ages (dated by TCRdb to 2015 to 2017). Background on the whole study: In model experiments, roughly one uniquely barcoded TCR beta cDNA molecule per two T cells was captured by template switching. Using the same blood draw, the study looked at two additional independent replicas of 1 million unique cDNA reads for two donors, one aged 18 to 30 and the other aged 80 or older. To track age-related changes in TCR beta repertoire diversity, the study relied on deep sequencing normalized with unique cDNA molecular identifiers. To avoid experimental bias, donors of different ages were distributed randomly across sequencing lanes. The donors were split into four age groups: young (average about 16 years), middle-aged (around 37), aged (62) and long-lived (roughly 77). Findings and caveats that apply to the study as a whole: Compared with the aged group, the long-lived group had more naive CD4+ T cells, fewer expanded clones and increased TCR diversity, a pattern suggesting age selection. As age increased, observed TCR beta diversity per million T cells dropped in a roughly linear way, and a significant reduction was already evident by age 40. Because donor CMV infection status was unknown, age-related changes in expanded clonotypes were potentially confounded. Conclusive comparison of naive and antigen-experienced compartments was prevented by the profiling of bulk unsorted PBMCs. Total diversity estimates from one million sequenced T cells were considered lower bounds and underestimates. The percentage of naive T cells measured by flow cytometry correlated strongly with observed TCR beta diversity.

The donors were 40 or so Caucasian individuals from Russia, aged roughly 6 to 90 years, who were systemically healthy. Each donor gave 8 to 10 milliliters of peripheral blood, drawn into EDTA-treated Vacutainer tubes. Ficoll-Paque density-gradient centrifugation was used to isolate PBMCs, with at least 7 million per sample. Trizol reagent was used to extract total RNA from the PBMCs, yielding at least 6 micrograms per sample. The percentages of naive CD45RAhigh/CD27high T cells were determined by flow cytometry on a PBMC aliquot from every donor. The library came from 5' RACE. These reads were obtained on an Illumina HiSeq 2500. A second PCR of roughly 7 to 12 cycles was run with a J-beta primer mix and a sample-barcoded 5' primer. A template-switch 5' adaptor carrying 12 random nucleotides introduced a unique molecular identifier onto each TCR beta cDNA molecule. At least 2.5 million CDR3-containing paired-end reads were obtained from each sample. All of the RNA was converted into first-strand cDNA using the Mint cDNA synthesis kit, with a TRBC-specific oligonucleotide serving as the primer. Following uracil-DNA glycosylase treatment, a first 18-cycle PCR with universal primers M1SS and BC2_uni_R was performed on all cDNA. Processing in the source paper ran as follows. For normalization, 1 million high-quality reads were randomly selected from each sample, with every read carrying a distinct molecular identifier. Reads with shared molecular identifiers were discarded instead of being binned into consensus sequences. MiTCR, run with a Q25 quality threshold and the strictest error-elimination algorithm, handled CDR3 identification, clonotype clustering and error correction. A nonparametric unseen species model with Euler transformation was used to estimate a lower bound on total TCR beta diversity. TCRdb passed the public sequencing reads through fastp at Q25 and MiXCR, retaining productive beta sequences. Every CDR3 protein is listed once, alongside the most common genes and DNA of its rows. TCRdb assigned the V and J calls; the authors' analysis was not used. The table for this sample lists 980,000 or so distinct CDR3 sequences; roughly 50% of them were counted only once. Roughly 13% of the sample is taken by the ten largest.

Counted from cysteine to phenylalanine, this CDR3 has 13 amino acids. The only DNA kept is the CDR3, 39 bases in frame from the first base. V is shortened by 6 bases, J by 5 bases, and the region joining them spans 12 bases. CDR1 SEHNR and CDR2 FQNEAQ are derived from the germline V gene (reference sequence). With regard to this clonotype: It has no known antigen specificity. The input lacks base qualities; no much larger clone sits a single base away.

The sequence came from a man under 40 in good health. The V and J segments used are TRBV7-9 and TRBJ2-3; TRBD1 could be the D gene, as 6 bases match. Material for sequencing was blood. The CDR3 here reads CASSQQGLDTQYF. The DNA sequence follows: TGTGCCAGCAGTCAACAGGGCCTAGATACGCAGTATTTT.